This TCR beta chain came from a study of PD-1 blockade in classical Hodgkin lymphoma. Study at large: Patients were treated with nivolumab at 3 mg/kg, and this was given intravenously every 2 weeks.

As regards this clone: The antigen is unknown.

The assay was immunoSEQ multiplex PCR, and TCRdb's table has in-frame clones only and misses some. In the table there are 15,000 to 20,000 clones, approximately 77% of which are singletons. The study, taken as a whole, reports: Patients starting nivolumab under 1 year after ASCT were excluded. Complete responders possessed baseline diversity comparable to newly diagnosed patients.

The CDR3 totals 14 residues. CDR1 and CDR2 from the germline V gene are SGHRS and YFSETQ. The V end lost 1 base, the J end lost 1 base, and 8 bases lay between the germline ends. Regarding time point: cycle 4 day 1 (C4D1), after less than 7 weeks of nivolumab. Autologous stem cell transplantation was followed by relapse in every patient, and brentuximab vedotin exposure varied. Magnetic negative selection was used to purify CD4+ T cells from thawed PBMCs. Complete response, partial response or progressive disease constituted the best responses recorded. The material sequenced was CD4+ T cells from blood, taken before the fourth cycle of nivolumab. The chain is built from TRBV5-1 and TRBJ2-5; D possibly uses TRBD1 or TRBD2 (5 bases each). The sequence derives from a human donor with classical Hodgkin lymphoma. The CDR3 DNA follows: TGCGCCAGCAGCTTGCAGGGACCCCAAGAGACCCAGTACTTC. Translated, it gives CASSLQGPQETQYF. Full variable domain (outside the CDR3, taken from reference TRBV5-1 and TRBJ2-5): KAGVTQTPRYLIKTRGQQVTLSCSPISGHRSVSWYQQTPGQGLQFLFEYFSETQRNKGNFPGRFSGRQFSNSRSEMNVSTLELGDSALYLCASSLQGPQETQYFGPGTRLLVL.